The 20 T cell receptor beta chains listed next were all sequenced from one sample in a study of T cell repertoires in cytomegalovirus infection (dated by TCRdb to between 2018 and 2020). The instrument given in TCRdb is Illumina HiSeq 1500. TCRdb itself trimmed the public reads at Q25 with fastp, ran MiXCR and retained productive beta chains. Rows matching on CDR3 protein sequence are summarized as one entry with the most common DNA and genes. The sample table lists 400,000 or so distinct CDR3 sequences, 15% to 20% of them with a count of one. The top ten constitute less than 9.5% of the sample. Sequencing was performed on PBMCs. The origin of the receptors is a human donor in good health (CMV status not recorded). Some clones in this sample may be carry-over from other donors' samples.

This chain connects TRBV7-9 to TRBJ2-1; 10 nucleotides agree with TRBD2. The germline V gene has CDR1 SEHNR and CDR2 FQNEAQ (reference sequence). The CDR3 sequence is 16 residues long. Losses at the gene ends were 8 bases for V and 5 bases for J; bases not matched to a gene: 12. Here the CDR3 reads CASHPSGTSEDNEQFF. The CDR3 nucleotides read TGTGCCAGCCATCCAAGCGGGACTAGCGAAGACAATGAGCAGTTCTTC.

The gene calls are TRBV5-4 and TRBJ1-2; no firm D call. V was cut by 6 bases and J by 8 bases, with 20 bases left in between. CDR1 SGHNT and CDR2 YYREEE come from the germline V gene (reference sequence). The CDR3 is made up of 14 amino acids. DNA of the CDR3: TGTGCCAGCAATACTATGGAAGGGATGGCAGGCTACACCTTC. Its protein product is CASNTMEGMAGYTF.

This chain joins TRBV6-2 or TRBV6-3 and TRBJ2-3; 11 bases fit TRBD2. There are 17 residues in the CDR3. J gave up 6 bases and V 8 bases, and 16 bases lay outside the gene matches. Germline V gives CDR1 MNHEY, CDR2 SVGEGT. For the CDR3, the DNA is TGTGCCAGCGTCGCCACGGGACTAGCGGCCCTCCCGGATACGCAGTATTTT. Protein sequence: CASVATGLAALPDTQYF.

The rearrangement joins TRBV12-3 or TRBV12-4 to TRBJ1-2, with D perhaps TRBD1 (6 bases). The CDR3 contains 14 residues. Trimming took off 3 bases at V and 8 bases at J, with 16 bases between the two ends. DNA for the CDR3: TGTGCCAGCAGTTTGGGGCAACAGGGAGAGGGCTACACCTTC. Translating it yields CASSLGQQGEGYTF.

This chain links TRBV29-1 with TRBJ2-3; 11 bases are a match to TRBD2. V gave up 3 bases and J gave up 2 bases; unmatched junction bases: 4. The CDR3 runs 15 residues. The germline V gene encodes CDR1 SQVTM and CDR2 ANQGSEA. The DNA for the CDR3 is TGCAGCGTTGACGGGACTAGCGGACCCACAGATACGCAGTATTTT. Its translation is CSVDGTSGPTDTQYF.

This chain links TRBV7-2 with TRBJ2-7; 10 nucleotides line up with TRBD1. V lost 8 bases, J lost 1 base, and 5 bases stayed unmatched. This CDR3 is 14 amino acids long. CDR1 SGHTA and CDR2 FQGNSA come from the germline V gene. CDR3 nucleotides: TGTGCCAGCGGGACAGGGGTGCCATCCTACGAGCAGTACTTC. As protein: CASGTGVPSYEQYF.

The sample holds many counts of this clonotype. This chain connects TRBV7-2 to TRBJ1-2; TRBD1 agrees at 7 bases. The CDR3 consists of 14 residues. V shed 1 base and J 4 bases; nucleotides not matched to a gene: 3. Germline CDR1 and CDR2: SGHTA and FQGNSA. CDR3 loop: CASSLDRGPYGYTF. The CDR3 DNA follows: TGTGCCAGCAGCTTAGATAGGGGGCCCTATGGCTACACCTTC.

This chain links TRBV10-2 with TRBJ2-1; a possible D gene is TRBD2 (5 bases). The CDR3 has 15 residues. CDR1 is WSHSY, CDR2 SAAADI, per germline. The V gene lost 4 bases and the J gene lost 6 bases, with 16 bases spanning the gap. This CDR3 reads CASSGVRGSGNEQFF. CDR3 coding DNA: TGCGCCAGCAGTGGGGTTCGAGGGAGTGGCAATGAGCAGTTCTTC.

V gene TRBV4-3 combines with J gene TRBJ2-2, with D possibly TRBD1 on 6 matching bases. V lost 5 bases to trimming and J lost 5 bases, with 15 bases between them. This CDR3 region has 15 residues. Germline V gene data show CDR1 as LGHNA and CDR2 as YSLEER. CDR3 protein: CASSAARTETGELFF. DNA of the CDR3: TGCGCCAGCAGCGCCGCCCGGACAGAGACCGGGGAGCTGTTTTTT.

Ten or more counts support this clonotype. The genes are TRBV7-2 and TRBJ2-2; D is ambiguous. Germline V gives CDR1 SGHTA, CDR2 FQGNSA. V was pared by 1 base and J by 3 bases, with 9 bases between. CDR3 length: 15 amino acids. CDR3 DNA sequence: TGTGCCAGCAGCTTAGAACTACTTGACACCGGGGAGCTGTTTTTT. Encoded protein: CASSLELLDTGELFF.

The rearrangement uses TRBV28 and TRBJ1-1, with 7 bases that match TRBD1. Germline CDR1 reads MDHEN; CDR2 reads SYDVKM. V lost 4 bases to trimming and J lost 10 bases; unmatched junction nucleotides: 21. The CDR3 is made up of 17 amino acids. CDR3 sequence (DNA): TGTGCCAGCAGTTCCCGGCTCCGGGACAGTTACAAACGGGGAGCTTTCTTT. Residues: CASSSRLRDSYKRGAFF.

This clonotype was counted ten times or more. V is TRBV7-2 and J is TRBJ1-2, with TRBD1 identical over 8 bases. Germline CDR1 reads SGHTA; CDR2 reads FQGNSA. Losses at the gene ends were 5 bases for V and 6 bases for J; bases not matched to a gene: 5. The CDR3 runs to 13 residues. The CDR3 loop is CASSVRQGNGYTF. The CDR3, as DNA: TGTGCCAGCAGCGTAAGACAGGGGAATGGCTACACCTTC. Using reference TRBV7-2 and TRBJ1-2 for the parts outside the CDR3, the full variable domain is GAGVSQSPSNKVTEKGKDVELRCDPISGHTALYWYRQSLGQGLEFLIYFQGNSAPDKSGLPSDRFSAERTGGSVSTLTIQRTQQEDSAVYLCASSVRQGNGYTFGSGTRLTVV.

This clonotype appeared a few times. This sequence joins TRBV20-1 and TRBJ2-3, with a tentative D call TRBD2 (6 bases). This CDR3 comprises 12 residues. The germline CDR1 and CDR2 sequences are DFQATT and SNEGSKA (reference sequence). The CDR3: CTLGGGTDTQYF. The DNA for the CDR3 is TGCACCCTGGGCGGGGGCACAGATACGCAGTATTTT.

This clonotype showed up many times. This chain connects TRBV7-2 to TRBJ2-3, with 11 bases lining up with TRBD2. CDR1 and CDR2 from the germline V gene are SGHTA and FQGNSA. Losses at the gene ends were 5 bases for V and 0 bases for J; bases not matched to a gene: 7. This CDR3 is 17 amino acids long. The DNA for the CDR3 is TGTGCCAGCAGCGCGGTAGCGGGGGGGCCTAGCACAGATACGCAGTATTTT. It is translated as CASSAVAGGPSTDTQYF.

This clonotype was detected a few times. V gene TRBV12-5 combines with J gene TRBJ2-1; tentatively, D is TRBD1 (6 bases). The germline V gene encodes CDR1 LGHNT and CDR2 FRNRAP. V was clipped by 7 bases and J by 5 bases, with 18 bases between them. This CDR3 contains 15 residues. DNA for the CDR3: TGTGCTAGTGCCGATAGGGACACAACAGACAATGAGCAGTTCTTC. This sequence encodes CASADRDTTDNEQFF.

In its sample, this clonotype was seen a few times. V usage is TRBV28 and J usage is TRBJ2-3, with 9 bases lining up with TRBD2. The V segment lost 5 bases and the J segment 2 bases; nucleotides outside the gene matches: 11. The CDR3 loop spans 17 amino acids. Germline V gives CDR1 MDHEN, CDR2 SYDVKM. The CDR3 DNA sequence: TGTGCCAGCAGTCCGAGGCCCCTAGCGGGGTCCACAGATACGCAGTATTTT. This codes for CASSPRPLAGSTDTQYF.

The CDR3 is CASSQLWTGESYNEQFF. For the CDR3, the DNA is TGCGCCAGCAGTCAACTGTGGACAGGGGAATCCTACAATGAGCAGTTCTTC. The V call is TRBV4-3, the J call TRBJ2-1; 9 nucleotides line up with TRBD1. With 6 bases clipped from V and 1 base from J, the junction kept 10 bases outside the gene matches. The CDR3 runs to 17 residues. The germline V gene encodes CDR1 LGHNA and CDR2 YSLEER.

In its sample, this clonotype was seen a few times. The V call is TRBV20-1, the J call TRBJ2-3; D perhaps matches TRBD2 (6 bases). Deletions cut 5 bases from V and 2 bases from J, with 17 bases between. The CDR3 covers 15 residues. Looked up from germline, CDR1 is DFQATT and CDR2 is SNEGSKA (reference sequence). The CDR3 DNA reads TGCAGTGCTTTATCATCCCGGGACTCCACAGATACGCAGTATTTT. Its protein product is CSALSSRDSTDTQYF.

The V call is TRBV20-1, the J call TRBJ1-1; 7 bases map to TRBD1. Germline values: CDR1 DFQATT, CDR2 SNEGSKA (reference sequence). This CDR3 has 16 amino acids. The V gene end was trimmed by 3 bases and the J gene end by 3 bases; junction bases not matched to a gene: 13. Here the CDR3 DNA reads TGCAGTGCTAGTCAAGGGAGGGGGCTGGGGGACACTGAAGCTTTCTTT. This codes for CSASQGRGLGDTEAFF.

This clonotype was detected a few times. The gene calls are TRBV12-3 or TRBV12-4 and TRBJ2-1, with D possibly TRBD2 on 5 matching bases. The V and J ends lost 6 bases and 13 bases respectively, with 13 bases between them. The CDR3 sequence is 11 residues long. CDR3 residues: CASRRAEIQFF. In DNA, the CDR3 is TGTGCCAGCAGGAGAGCGGAAATACAGTTCTTC.